The 30 T cell receptor beta chains below were found in one sample sequenced in a study of control samples from healthy donors and cancer patients. Only in-frame clones appear in the TCRdb table, and some are missing; sequencing was by immunoSEQ multiplex PCR. The table records 400,000 to 450,000 clones, 75% to 95% of them present only once. Sample: PBMCs. All receptors derive from a man between 40 and 49 years old with head and neck cancer.

This clone was counted a single time. The CDR3: CASSPQSKVETEAFF. In DNA form, the CDR3 reads TGTGCCAGCTCACCACAAAGCAAGGTGGAGACTGAAGCTTTCTTT. The J gene is TRBJ1-1, the V gene TRBV18, with D hard to call. The germline V gene has CDR1 KGHSH and CDR2 LQKENI. V was pared by 1 base and J by 5 bases, with 14 bases between. This CDR3 region has 15 residues. Full variable domain (outside the CDR3, taken from reference TRBV18 and TRBJ1-1): NAGVMQNPRHLVRRRGQEARLRCSPMKGHSHVYWYRQLPEEGLKFMVYLQKENIIDESGMPKERFSAEFPKEGPSILRIQQVVRGDSAAYFCASSPQSKVETEAFFGQGTRLTVV.

The chain recombines TRBV5-8 with TRBJ1-4, with 7 nucleotides matching TRBD1. The CDR3 is made up of 15 amino acids. J gave up 5 bases and V 4 bases, and 8 bases lay outside the gene matches. Germline values: CDR1 SGHTS, CDR2 YDEGEE. This chain's CDR3 is CASSGTGTANEKLFF. CDR3 nucleotides: TGTGCCAGCAGCGGAACCGGGACAGCAAATGAAAAACTGTTTTTT. The complete variable domain, with remaining parts taken from reference TRBV5-8 and TRBJ1-4, reads EAGVTQSPTHLIKTRGQQATLRCSPISGHTSVYWYQQALGLGLQFLLWYDEGEERNRGNFPPRFSGRQFPNYSSELNVNALELEDSALYLCASSGTGTANEKLFFGSGTQLSVL.

This sequence joins TRBV27 and TRBJ1-5; TRBD1 might be the D (5 bases). Germline V lookup: CDR1 MNHEY, CDR2 SMNVEV (reference sequence). Deletions cut 6 bases from V and 3 bases from J, with 12 bases between. This CDR3 comprises 14 residues. CDR3 nucleotides: TGTGCCAGCAGCCCGGGACCGCACAATCAGCCCCAGCATTTT. Encoded protein: CASSPGPHNQPQHF.

The V gene is TRBV13, the J gene TRBJ2-3, with 7 bases aligning to TRBD2. The germline CDR1 and CDR2 sequences are PRHDT and FYEKMQ (reference sequence). CDR3 length: 15 residues. Trimming removed 5 bases from V and 0 bases from J; junction bases left unmatched: 5. The CDR3 DNA sequence: TGTGCCAGCAGCACCCGAGCGGGAAGCACAGATACGCAGTATTTT. This codes for CASSTRAGSTDTQYF.

The chain uses TRBV2 and TRBJ2-4; D is possibly TRBD2 (7 bases). Trimming pared 5 bases from V and 1 base from J, leaving 18 bases between. This CDR3 comprises 17 residues. From germline, CDR1 is SNHLY and CDR2 FYNNEI. Here the CDR3 DNA reads TGTGCCAGCAGTCCCCCGCGGGGGCTCGAGGCCAAAAACATTCAGTACTTC. This translates into CASSPPRGLEAKNIQYF.

V and J are TRBV5-4 and TRBJ1-4; D may be TRBD1 (6 bases). Germline V gives CDR1 SGHNT, CDR2 YYREEE (reference sequence). The CDR3 is 15 amino acids. V lost 1 base and J 8 bases, leaving 15 bases between the germline ends. CDR3 sequence reads: CASSLNPGAEEKLFF. In nucleotides, the CDR3 is TGTGCCAGCAGCTTGAATCCAGGGGCTGAGGAAAAACTGTTTTTT.

CDR3 sequence: CASSPSRGQPQHF. The CDR3 coding sequence is TGTGCCAGCAGCCCAAGCAGGGGTCAGCCCCAGCATTTT. The chain is built from TRBV7-6 and TRBJ1-5; D may be TRBD1 (6 bases). Per the germline V gene, CDR1 is SGHVS and CDR2 is FNYEAQ. The CDR3 contains 13 residues. Trimming took off 5 bases at V and 6 bases at J, with 11 bases between the two ends.

This chain connects TRBV10-2 to TRBJ2-7; D possibly uses TRBD1 or TRBD2 (5 bases each). Trimming took off 0 bases at V and 3 bases at J, with 12 bases between the two ends. The CDR3 has 15 residues. In germline, CDR1 is WSHSY, CDR2 SAAADI. CDR3 DNA: TGCGCCAGCAGTGAGTCGACTCGGGGCCTCTACGAGCAGTACTTC. This gives the protein CASSESTRGLYEQYF.

The chain combines TRBV5-1 with TRBJ2-1; no clear D gene. Trimming stripped 5 bases from V and 9 bases from J, with 9 bases between. The germline gives CDR1 SGHRS, CDR2 YFSETQ. The CDR3 consists of 11 residues. CDR3 loop: CASSSGREQFF. For the CDR3, the DNA is TGCGCCAGCAGTTCCGGTCGTGAGCAGTTCTTC.

This clone was observed a single time. V is TRBV7-9 and J is TRBJ2-7, with a tentative D call TRBD1 (7 bases). Germline V gives CDR1 SEHNR, CDR2 FQNEAQ (reference sequence). The germline V and J ends were trimmed by 2 bases and 7 bases, with 15 bases remaining between them. The CDR3 is 14 residues long. The CDR3: CASSLYEGAGEQYF. The CDR3 coding sequence is TGTGCCAGCAGCTTATACGAGGGGGCGGGGGAGCAGTACTTC.

This rearrangement joins TRBV29-1 to TRBJ2-5; 9 positions agree with TRBD2. Trimming cost V 3 bases and J 5 bases; bases outside gene matches: 13. Per the germline V gene, CDR1 is SQVTM and CDR2 is ANQGSEA. This CDR3 spans 16 amino acids. This chain's CDR3 is CSVEGSRGRARETQYF. CDR3 sequence (DNA): TGCAGCGTTGAGGGTTCGCGCGGGAGGGCCCGGGAGACCCAGTACTTC.

This chain links TRBV5-6 with TRBJ1-2; no firm D call. V dropped 0 bases and J dropped 8 bases, with 5 bases sitting between them. In germline, CDR1 is SGHDT, CDR2 YYEEEE. The CDR3 length is 11 residues. CDR3 bases: TGTGCCAGCAGCTTGGGGCAAGGCTACACCTTC. Protein: CASSLGQGYTF.

The gene calls are TRBV5-8 and TRBJ2-7; perhaps D is TRBD1 or TRBD2 (5 bases each). The CDR3 consists of 14 residues. V was trimmed by 4 bases and J by 3 bases, leaving 14 bases between them. Germline loops: CDR1 SGHTS, CDR2 YDEGEE. The CDR3 is CASSPGPANYEQYF. The CDR3, as DNA: TGTGCCAGCAGCCCGGGACCGGCGAACTACGAGCAGTACTTC.

This clone was seen once. The chain uses TRBV7-6 and TRBJ2-1, with TRBD1 matching over 10 bases. This CDR3 has 17 residues. V was clipped by 0 bases and J by 4 bases; unmatched bases: 6. The germline CDR1 and CDR2 sequences are SGHVS and FNYEAQ. The CDR3 DNA sequence: TGTGCCAGCAGCTTAGCGCATCTGGGACAGGGGTACAATGAGCAGTTCTTC. This codes for CASSLAHLGQGYNEQFF.

This sequence joins TRBV11-2 and TRBJ1-5, with a possible D match to TRBD1 (5 bases). The CDR3 is 13 amino acids. Looked up from germline, CDR1 is SGHAT and CDR2 is FQNNGV. Between the trimmed V and J ends, which lost 3 bases and 5 bases, there was a span of 8 bases. The CDR3 sequence: CASSLGVYQPQHF. The CDR3 bases are TGTGCCAGCAGCTTGGGGGTCTATCAGCCCCAGCATTTT. The whole variable domain, remainder taken from reference TRBV11-2 and TRBJ1-5, is EAGVAQSPRYKIIEKRQSVAFWCNPISGHATLYWYQQILGQGPKLLIQFQNNGVVDDSQLPKDRFSAERLKGVDSTLKIQPAKLEDSAVYLCASSLGVYQPQHFGDGTRLSIL.

The chain carries TRBV7-3 and TRBJ2-2; TRBD1 or TRBD2 may be the D gene (5 bases each). V lost 1 base, J lost 3 bases, and 9 bases lay in between. There are 15 residues in the CDR3. Germline V lookup: CDR1 SGHTA, CDR2 FQGTGA. CDR3 sequence reads: CASSLMGRDTGELFF. The CDR3 DNA sequence: TGTGCCAGCAGCTTAATGGGACGGGACACCGGGGAGCTGTTTTTT. The full variable domain, rest sourced from reference TRBV7-3 and TRBJ2-2, is GAGVSQTPSNKVTEKGKYVELRCDPISGHTALYWYRQSLGQGPEFLIYFQGTGAADDSGLPNDRFFAVRPEGSVSTLKIQRTERGDSAVYLCASSLMGRDTGELFFGEGSRLTVL.

Note on this clone: Compared with germline, one end of the junction differs, possibly owing to a read error. V usage is TRBV10-3 and J usage is TRBJ2-5; 10 bases agree with TRBD1. In germline, CDR1 is ENHRY, CDR2 SYGVKD. The CDR3 is 15 amino acids. The CDR3 here is CAIKGQGGSQEAQYF. The CDR3 DNA sequence: TGTGCCATCAAAGGACAGGGGGGTTCGCAAGAGGCCCAGTACTTC.

The chain has TRBV7-2 and TRBJ2-2; D could derive from TRBD1 or TRBD2 (5 bases each). The ends were cut back, 4 bases at V and 5 bases at J, with 11 bases in the middle. CDR3 length equals 14 residues. Per germline, CDR1 SGHTA and CDR2 FQGNSA. The CDR3 protein is CASSYPGTTGELFF. CDR3 DNA: TGTGCCAGCAGCTACCCGGGGACGACCGGGGAGCTGTTTTTT.

The CDR3 nucleotides are TGTGCCAGCAGCTTAGTCGGCAGGGAAGCTTTCTTT. The encoded protein is CASSLVGREAFF. V usage is TRBV7-8 and J usage is TRBJ1-1; D remains ambiguous. CDR1 and CDR2 from the germline V gene are SGHVS and FQNEAQ. The CDR3 length is 12 residues. Trimming shortened V by 1 base and J by 8 bases, and 8 bases separated the two germline ends.

This clone was found once. The gene calls are TRBV9 and TRBJ2-7; D ambiguous. Germline V lookup: CDR1 SGDLS, CDR2 YYNGEE. Trimming took off 0 bases at V and 2 bases at J, with 12 bases between the two ends. The CDR3 is 15 residues long. CDR3 DNA: TGTGCCAGCAGCGTAGGTTCATGGGCCCCCTACGAGCAGTACTTC. Amino acids: CASSVGSWAPYEQYF.

The chain has TRBV5-5 and TRBJ2-7; D is perhaps TRBD1 (6 bases). Trimming took off 4 bases at V and 5 bases at J, with 10 bases between the two ends. CDR3 length: 12 residues. Germline CDR1 reads SGHKS; CDR2 reads YYEKEE (reference sequence). The CDR3 nucleotides read TGTGCCAGCAGCACACAGGGTGACGAGCAGTACTTC. It specifies CASSTQGDEQYF.

The V and J genes are TRBV5-1 and TRBJ2-1; a weak D match, TRBD1 (5 bases). Trimming cost V 4 bases and J 7 bases, with 12 bases left between them. CDR1 is SGHRS, CDR2 YFSETQ, per germline. The CDR3 sequence is 13 residues long. The DNA for the CDR3 is TGCGCCAGCAGCGAGCCAACAGGAAATGAGCAGTTCTTC. Encoded protein: CASSEPTGNEQFF.

The rearrangement joins TRBV24-1 to TRBJ2-3; no reliable D call. There are 15 residues in the CDR3. The germline V and J ends were trimmed by 4 bases and 3 bases, with 13 bases remaining between them. The germline CDR1 and CDR2 sequences are KGHDR and SFDVKD. Here the CDR3 reads CATSDTTQRTDTQYF. The CDR3 DNA is TGTGCCACCAGTGACACCACACAGCGAACAGATACGCAGTATTTT.

V usage is TRBV9 and J usage is TRBJ2-5, with 8 bases aligning to TRBD2. V shed 3 bases, J shed 2 bases, and the junction held 3 bases outside the gene matches. CDR1 is SGDLS, CDR2 YYNGEE, per germline. The CDR3 contains 14 residues. The CDR3 sequence: CASSAGTRQETQYF. The CDR3 region has the DNA TGTGCCAGCAGCGCCGGGACTAGACAAGAGACCCAGTACTTC. Combining the CDR3 with reference TRBV9 and TRBJ2-5 gives the whole variable domain DSGVTQTPKHLITATGQRVTLRCSPRSGDLSVYWYQQSLDQGLQFLIQYYNGEERAKGNILERFSAQQFPDLHSELNLSSLELGDSALYFCASSAGTRQETQYFGPGTRLLVL.

The V gene is TRBV30, the J gene TRBJ2-7; 9 bases align to TRBD1. The CDR3 is made up of 13 amino acids. The V gene's germline CDR1 is GTSNPN and CDR2 SVGIG (reference sequence). Trimming at V came to 3 bases and at J to 5 bases, leaving 5 bases not matched to a gene. CDR3 coding DNA: TGTGCCTGGAGGGACAGGGGTCTCGACGAGCAGTACTTC. It specifies CAWRDRGLDEQYF.

The chain recombines TRBV10-3 with TRBJ1-6; tentative D call: TRBD1 (5 bases). The CDR3 length is 16 residues. V gave up 0 bases and J gave up 4 bases, with 10 bases separating them. In germline, CDR1 is ENHRY, CDR2 SYGVKD. DNA of the CDR3: TGTGCCATCAGTGAGTCGAGACAGCAGTATAATTCACCCCTCCACTTT. Translation: CAISESRQQYNSPLHF.

Only one count was recorded for this clone. The junction shows a germline mismatch at one end, possibly a read error. V and J are TRBV7-3 and TRBJ2-7, with 7 bases that match TRBD1. The length of the CDR3 is 11 residues. Per the germline V gene, CDR1 is SGHTA and CDR2 is FQGTGA. CDR3 amino acids: CASSLNTGDRF. CDR3 coding DNA: TGTGCCAGCAGCTTAAATACAGGGGATCGCTTC.

The chain combines TRBV7-2 with TRBJ2-6; D is uncertain. The V gene's germline CDR1 is SGHTA and CDR2 FQGNSA. V lost 1 base and J 2 bases, leaving 6 bases between the germline ends. This CDR3 is built from 15 residues. The CDR3: CASSLEGPGANVLTF. CDR3 in DNA: TGTGCCAGCAGCTTAGAAGGTCCTGGGGCCAACGTCCTGACTTTC.

The rearrangement uses TRBV27 and TRBJ2-7, with a possible D match to TRBD1 (6 bases). The V end lost 3 bases, the J end lost 3 bases, and 15 bases lay between the germline ends. The CDR3 contains 15 residues. Germline CDR1 is MNHEY and CDR2 is SMNVEV (reference sequence). The CDR3 protein is CASSFSGGPHYEQYF. In DNA form, the CDR3 reads TGTGCCAGCAGTTTTAGTGGGGGCCCCCACTACGAGCAGTACTTC.

The chain joins TRBV28 to TRBJ1-2, with D unclear. V lost 1 base and J 2 bases, leaving 8 bases between the germline ends. Germline CDR1 and CDR2: MDHEN and SYDVKM. CDR3 length equals 14 residues. The chain's CDR3 is CASSLLRENYGYTF. CDR3 coding DNA: TGTGCCAGCAGTTTATTGCGGGAAAACTATGGCTACACCTTC.